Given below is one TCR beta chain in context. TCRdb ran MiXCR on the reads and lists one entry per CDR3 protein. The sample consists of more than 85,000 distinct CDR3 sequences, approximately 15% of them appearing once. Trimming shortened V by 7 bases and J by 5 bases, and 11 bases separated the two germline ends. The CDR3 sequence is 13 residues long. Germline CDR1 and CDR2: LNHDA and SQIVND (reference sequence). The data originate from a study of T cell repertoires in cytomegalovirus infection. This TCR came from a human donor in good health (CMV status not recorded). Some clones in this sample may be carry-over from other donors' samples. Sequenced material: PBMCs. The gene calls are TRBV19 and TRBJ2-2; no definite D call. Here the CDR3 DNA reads TGTGCCAGTAAAGCCACTGGGACCGGGGAGCTGTTTTTT. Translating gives CASKATGTGELFF.